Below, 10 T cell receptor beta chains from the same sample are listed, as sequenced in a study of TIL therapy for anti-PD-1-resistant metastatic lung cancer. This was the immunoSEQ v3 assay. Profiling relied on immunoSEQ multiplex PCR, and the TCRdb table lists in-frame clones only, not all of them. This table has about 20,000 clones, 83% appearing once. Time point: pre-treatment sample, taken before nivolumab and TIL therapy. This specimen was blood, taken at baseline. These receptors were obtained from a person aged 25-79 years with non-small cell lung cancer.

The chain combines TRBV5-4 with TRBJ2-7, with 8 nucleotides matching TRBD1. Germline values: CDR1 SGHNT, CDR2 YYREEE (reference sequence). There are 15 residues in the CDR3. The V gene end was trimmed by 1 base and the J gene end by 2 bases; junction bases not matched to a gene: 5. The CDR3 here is CASSLLLQGAYEQYF. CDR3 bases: TGTGCCAGCAGCTTGCTCTTACAGGGGGCCTACGAGCAGTACTTC.

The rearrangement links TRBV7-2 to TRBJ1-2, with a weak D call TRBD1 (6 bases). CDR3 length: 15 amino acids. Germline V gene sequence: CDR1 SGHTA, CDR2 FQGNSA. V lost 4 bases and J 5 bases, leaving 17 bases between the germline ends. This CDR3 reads CASSSAGGGAYGYTF. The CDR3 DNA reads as TGTGCCAGCAGCTCAGCCGGGGGGGGCGCTTATGGCTACACCTTC.

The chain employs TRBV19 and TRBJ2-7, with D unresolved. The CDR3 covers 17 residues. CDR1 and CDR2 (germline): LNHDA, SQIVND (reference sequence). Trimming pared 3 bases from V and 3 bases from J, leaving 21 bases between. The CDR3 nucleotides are TGTGCCAGTAGTATTCACCCTTACGACCGACCGAACTACGAGCAGTACTTC. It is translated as CASSIHPYDRPNYEQYF.

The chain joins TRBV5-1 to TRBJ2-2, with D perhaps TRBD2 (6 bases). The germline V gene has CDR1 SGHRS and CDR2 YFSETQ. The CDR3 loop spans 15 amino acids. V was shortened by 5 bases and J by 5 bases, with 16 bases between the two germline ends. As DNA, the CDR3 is TGCGCCAGCAGTCCCGGTGGAGGGGAGACCGGGGAGCTGTTTTTT. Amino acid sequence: CASSPGGGETGELFF.

CDR3 DNA sequence: TGTGCCAGTAGTGTCCAGTACAATGAGCAGTTCTTC. Protein sequence: CASSVQYNEQFF. The rearrangement uses TRBV19 and TRBJ2-1, with D hard to call. The CDR3 runs 12 residues. Germline CDR1 and CDR2: LNHDA and SQIVND (reference sequence). Trimming took 5 bases from V and 4 from J, leaving 6 bases between them.

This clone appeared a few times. CDR3 nucleotides: TGTGCCAGCAGCTTGGGGCCGGGGACAGGGGGCTATGGCTACACCTTC. It translates to CASSLGPGTGGYGYTF. The chain has TRBV5-4 and TRBJ1-2; 11 nucleotides agree with TRBD1. Germline V gene lookup returns CDR1 SGHNT and CDR2 YYREEE (reference sequence). V was pared by 0 bases and J by 4 bases, with 5 bases of the junction left unmatched. The CDR3 runs to 16 residues.

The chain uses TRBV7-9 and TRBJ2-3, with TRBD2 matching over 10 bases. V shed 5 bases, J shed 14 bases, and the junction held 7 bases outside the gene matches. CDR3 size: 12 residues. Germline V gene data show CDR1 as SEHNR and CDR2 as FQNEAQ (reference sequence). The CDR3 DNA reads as TGTGCCAGCAGCCTGACTAGCGGGCCCGGGTATTTT. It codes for CASSLTSGPGYF.

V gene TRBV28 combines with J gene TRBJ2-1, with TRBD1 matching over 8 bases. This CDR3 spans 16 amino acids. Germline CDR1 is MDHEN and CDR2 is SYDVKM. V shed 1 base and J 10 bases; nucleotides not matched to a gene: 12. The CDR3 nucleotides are TGTGCCAGCAGTTTATCCCCCCGGACAGGGAGCGGAGAGCAGTTCTTC. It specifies CASSLSPRTGSGEQFF.

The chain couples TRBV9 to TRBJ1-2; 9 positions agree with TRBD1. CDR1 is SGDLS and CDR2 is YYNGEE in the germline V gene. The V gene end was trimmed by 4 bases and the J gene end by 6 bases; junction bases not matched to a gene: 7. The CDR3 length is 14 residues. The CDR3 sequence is CASSPRDRVDGYTF. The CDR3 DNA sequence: TGTGCCAGCAGCCCCCGGGACAGGGTGGATGGCTACACCTTC.

CDR3 residues: CASSSTQGTSTVYF. CDR3 DNA: TGTGCCAGCAGCTCCACACAGGGAACAAGTACAGTATATTTT. The rearrangement uses TRBV5-6 and TRBJ1-3; weak D call: TRBD1 (6 bases). CDR1 is SGHDT and CDR2 is YYEEEE in the germline V gene. This CDR3 contains 14 residues. The V and J ends lost 3 bases and 14 bases respectively, with 21 bases between them.